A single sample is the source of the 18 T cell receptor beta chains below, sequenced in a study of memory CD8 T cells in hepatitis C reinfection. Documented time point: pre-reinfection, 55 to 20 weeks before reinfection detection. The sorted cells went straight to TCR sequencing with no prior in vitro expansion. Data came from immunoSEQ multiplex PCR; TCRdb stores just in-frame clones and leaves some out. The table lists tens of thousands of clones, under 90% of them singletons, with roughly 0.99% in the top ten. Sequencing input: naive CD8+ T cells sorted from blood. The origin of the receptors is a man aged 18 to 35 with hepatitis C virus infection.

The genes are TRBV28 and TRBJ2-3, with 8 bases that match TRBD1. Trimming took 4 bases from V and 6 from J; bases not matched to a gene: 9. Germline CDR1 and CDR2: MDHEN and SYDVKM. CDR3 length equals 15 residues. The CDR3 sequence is CASSYRGVLRDTQYF. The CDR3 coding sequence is TGTGCCAGCAGTTACAGGGGGGTCTTAAGGGATACGCAGTATTTT.

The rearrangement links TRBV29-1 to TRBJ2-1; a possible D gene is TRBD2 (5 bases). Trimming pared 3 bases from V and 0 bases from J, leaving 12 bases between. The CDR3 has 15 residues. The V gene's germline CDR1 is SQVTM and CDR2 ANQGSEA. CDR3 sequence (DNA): TGCAGCGTTGATAACGGGATGGGCTCCTACAATGAGCAGTTCTTC. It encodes CSVDNGMGSYNEQFF.

The CDR3 reads CASSPLTGRYEQYF. The CDR3 coding sequence is TGTGCCAGCAGTCCCTTGACAGGGAGATACGAGCAGTACTTC. The chain is built from TRBV27 and TRBJ2-7; 7 positions agree with TRBD1. Per germline, CDR1 MNHEY and CDR2 SMNVEV (reference sequence). The V and J ends lost 5 bases and 4 bases, in that order; junction bases with no gene match: 8. The CDR3 runs to 14 residues.

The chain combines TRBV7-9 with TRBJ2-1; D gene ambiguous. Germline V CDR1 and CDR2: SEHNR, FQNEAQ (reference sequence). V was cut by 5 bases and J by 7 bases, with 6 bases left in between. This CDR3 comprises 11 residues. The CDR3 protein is CASSPTNEQFF. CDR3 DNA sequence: TGTGCCAGCAGCCCAACAAATGAGCAGTTCTTC. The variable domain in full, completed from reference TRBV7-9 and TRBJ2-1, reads DTGVSQNPRHKITKRGQNVTFRCDPISEHNRLYWYRQTLGQGPEFLTYFQNEAQLEKSRLLSDRFSAERPKGSFSTLEIQRTEQGDSAMYLCASSPTNEQFFGPGTRLTVL.

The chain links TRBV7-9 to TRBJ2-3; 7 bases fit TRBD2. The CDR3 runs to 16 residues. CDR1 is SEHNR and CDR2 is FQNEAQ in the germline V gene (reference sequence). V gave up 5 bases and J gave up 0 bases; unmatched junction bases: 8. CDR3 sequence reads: CASSVGTGGSTDTQYF. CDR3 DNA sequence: TGTGCCAGCAGCGTAGGAACGGGAGGTAGCACAGATACGCAGTATTTT.

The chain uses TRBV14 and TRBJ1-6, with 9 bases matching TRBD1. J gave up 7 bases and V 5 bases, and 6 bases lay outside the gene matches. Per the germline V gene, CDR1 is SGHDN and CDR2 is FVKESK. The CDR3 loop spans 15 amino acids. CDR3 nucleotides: TGTGCCAGCAGCACTTGGACAGGGGAGAATTCACCCCTCCACTTT. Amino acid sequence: CASSTWTGENSPLHF. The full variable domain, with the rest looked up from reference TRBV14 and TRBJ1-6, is EAGVTQFPSHSVIEKGQTVTLRCDPISGHDNLYWYRRVMGKEIKFLLHFVKESKQDESGMPNNRFLAERTGGTYSTLKVQPAELEDSGVYFCASSTWTGENSPLHFGNGTRLTVT.

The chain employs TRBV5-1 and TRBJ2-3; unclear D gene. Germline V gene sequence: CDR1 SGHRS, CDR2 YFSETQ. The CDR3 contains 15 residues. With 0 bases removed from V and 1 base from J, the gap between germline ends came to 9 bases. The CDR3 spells CASSLVTPRTDTQYF. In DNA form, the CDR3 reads TGCGCCAGCAGCTTGGTGACACCTCGCACAGATACGCAGTATTTT.

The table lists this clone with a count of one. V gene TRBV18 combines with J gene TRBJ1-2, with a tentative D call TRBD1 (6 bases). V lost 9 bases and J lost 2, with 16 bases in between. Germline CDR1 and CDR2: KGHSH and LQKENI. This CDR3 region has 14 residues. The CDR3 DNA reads TGTGCCAGTGTATCCGGACAGAGGAACTATGGCTACACCTTC. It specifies CASVSGQRNYGYTF. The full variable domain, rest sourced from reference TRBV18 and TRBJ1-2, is NAGVMQNPRHLVRRRGQEARLRCSPMKGHSHVYWYRQLPEEGLKFMVYLQKENIIDESGMPKERFSAEFPKEGPSILRIQQVVRGDSAAYFCASVSGQRNYGYTFGSGTRLTVV.

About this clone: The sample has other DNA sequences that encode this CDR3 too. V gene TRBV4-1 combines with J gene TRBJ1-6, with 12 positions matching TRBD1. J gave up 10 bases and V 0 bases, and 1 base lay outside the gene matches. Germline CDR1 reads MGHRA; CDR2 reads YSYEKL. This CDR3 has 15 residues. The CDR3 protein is CASSQDGTGGSPLHF. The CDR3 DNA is TGCGCCAGCAGCCAAGATGGGACAGGGGGCTCACCCCTCCACTTT.

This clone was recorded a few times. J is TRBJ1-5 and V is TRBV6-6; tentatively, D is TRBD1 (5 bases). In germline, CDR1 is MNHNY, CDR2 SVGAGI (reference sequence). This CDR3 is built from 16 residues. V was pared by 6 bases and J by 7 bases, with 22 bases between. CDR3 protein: CASRDGGSGSGQPQHF. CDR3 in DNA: TGTGCCAGCAGAGACGGGGGAAGTGGGTCTGGGCAGCCCCAGCATTTT.

For the CDR3, the DNA is TGCGCCAGCAGCCAAAGGACTAGCGGTTACAATGAGCAGTTCTTC. The encoded protein is CASSQRTSGYNEQFF. This chain links TRBV4-1 with TRBJ2-1; 10 bases are a match to TRBD2. CDR1 MGHRA and CDR2 YSYEKL come from the germline V gene. This CDR3 has 15 amino acids. The V segment lost 2 bases and the J segment 4 bases; nucleotides outside the gene matches: 2.

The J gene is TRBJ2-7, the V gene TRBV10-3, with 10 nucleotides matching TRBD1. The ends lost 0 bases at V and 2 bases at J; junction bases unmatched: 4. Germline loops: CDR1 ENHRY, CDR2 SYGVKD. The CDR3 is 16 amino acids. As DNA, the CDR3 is TGTGCCATCAGTGAGTCGGGGACAGGGGTGACCTACGAGCAGTACTTC. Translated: CAISESGTGVTYEQYF.

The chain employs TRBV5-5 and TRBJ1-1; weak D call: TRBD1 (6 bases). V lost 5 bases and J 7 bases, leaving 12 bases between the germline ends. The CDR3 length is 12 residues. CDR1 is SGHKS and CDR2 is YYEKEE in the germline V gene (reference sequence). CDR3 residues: CASSLDSVEAFF. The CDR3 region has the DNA TGTGCCAGCAGTCTGGACAGCGTTGAAGCTTTCTTT.

DNA for the CDR3: TGTGCCAGCAGTTACTCGAAGACAGGGGGTGACGAGCAGTACGTC. Encoded protein: CASSYSKTGGDEQYV. This chain uses TRBV6-6 with TRBJ2-7; the match to TRBD1 covers 9 bases. The germline CDR1 and CDR2 sequences are MNHNY and SVGAGI (reference sequence). V shed 0 bases, J shed 5 bases, and the junction held 5 bases outside the gene matches. The CDR3 runs to 15 residues.

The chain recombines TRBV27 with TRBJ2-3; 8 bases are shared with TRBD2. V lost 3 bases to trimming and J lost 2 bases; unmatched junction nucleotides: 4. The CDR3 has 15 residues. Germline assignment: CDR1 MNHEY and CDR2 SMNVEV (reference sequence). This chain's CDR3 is CASSFTGGFTDTQYF. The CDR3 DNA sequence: TGTGCCAGCAGTTTTACGGGGGGGTTCACAGATACGCAGTATTTT.

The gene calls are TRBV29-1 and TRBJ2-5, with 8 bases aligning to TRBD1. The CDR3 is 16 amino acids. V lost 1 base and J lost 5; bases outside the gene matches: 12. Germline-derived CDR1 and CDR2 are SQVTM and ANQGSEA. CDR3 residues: CSVEALHSQGGETQYF. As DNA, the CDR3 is TGCAGCGTTGAAGCACTCCATTCACAGGGGGGCGAGACCCAGTACTTC.

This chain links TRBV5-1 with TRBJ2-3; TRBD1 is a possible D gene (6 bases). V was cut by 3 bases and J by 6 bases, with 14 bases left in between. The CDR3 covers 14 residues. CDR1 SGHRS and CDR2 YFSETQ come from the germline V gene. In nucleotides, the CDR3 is TGCGCCAGCAGCTCATCACCAGGGGTGGATACGCAGTATTTT. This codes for CASSSSPGVDTQYF.

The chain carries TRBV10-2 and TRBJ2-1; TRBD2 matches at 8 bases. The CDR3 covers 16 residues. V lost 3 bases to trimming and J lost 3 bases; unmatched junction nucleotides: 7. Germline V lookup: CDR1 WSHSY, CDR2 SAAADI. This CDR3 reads CASSDLGAGVYNEQFF. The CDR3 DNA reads TGCGCCAGCAGTGACCTGGGAGCGGGAGTCTACAATGAGCAGTTCTTC.